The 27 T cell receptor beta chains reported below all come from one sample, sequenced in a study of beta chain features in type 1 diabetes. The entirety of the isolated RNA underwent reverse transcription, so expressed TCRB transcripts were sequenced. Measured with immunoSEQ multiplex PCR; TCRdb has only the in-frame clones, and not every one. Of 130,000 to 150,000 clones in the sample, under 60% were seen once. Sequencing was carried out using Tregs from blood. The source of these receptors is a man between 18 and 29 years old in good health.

The CDR3 sequence: CASRARDVGELFF. CDR3 DNA: TGTGCCAGCAGGGCGCGGGACGTCGGGGAGCTGTTTTTT. V gene TRBV7-9 combines with J gene TRBJ2-2, with a tentative D call TRBD2 (6 bases). CDR1 is SEHNR, CDR2 FQNEAQ, per germline (reference sequence). V was trimmed by 6 bases and J by 7 bases, leaving 12 bases between them. This CDR3 has 13 residues.

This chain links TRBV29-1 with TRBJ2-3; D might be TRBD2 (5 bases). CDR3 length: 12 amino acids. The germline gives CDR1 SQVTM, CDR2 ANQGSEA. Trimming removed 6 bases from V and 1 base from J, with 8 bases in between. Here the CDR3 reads CSVHSGTDTQYF. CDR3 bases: TGCAGCGTCCATAGCGGCACAGATACGCAGTATTTT.

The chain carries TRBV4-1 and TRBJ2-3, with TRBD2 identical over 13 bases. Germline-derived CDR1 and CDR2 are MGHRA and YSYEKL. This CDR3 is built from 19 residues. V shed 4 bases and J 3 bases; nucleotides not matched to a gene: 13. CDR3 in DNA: TGCGCCAGCAGCCCCCAGGCCCACCGGACTAGCGGGGGAACAGATACGCAGTATTTT. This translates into CASSPQAHRTSGGTDTQYF.

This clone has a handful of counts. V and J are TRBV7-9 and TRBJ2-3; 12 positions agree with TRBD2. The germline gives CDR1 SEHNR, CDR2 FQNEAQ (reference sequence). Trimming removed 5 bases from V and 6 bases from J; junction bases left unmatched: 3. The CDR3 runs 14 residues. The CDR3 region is CASSGLAGPDTQYF. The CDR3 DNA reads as TGTGCCAGCAGCGGACTAGCGGGACCTGATACGCAGTATTTT. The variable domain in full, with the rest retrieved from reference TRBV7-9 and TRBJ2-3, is DTGVSQNPRHKITKRGQNVTFRCDPISEHNRLYWYRQTLGQGPEFLTYFQNEAQLEKSRLLSDRFSAERPKGSFSTLEIQRTEQGDSAMYLCASSGLAGPDTQYFGPGTRLTVL.

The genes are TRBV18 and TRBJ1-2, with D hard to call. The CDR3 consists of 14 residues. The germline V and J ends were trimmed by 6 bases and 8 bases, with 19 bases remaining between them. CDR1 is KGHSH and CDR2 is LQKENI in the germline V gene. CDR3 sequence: CASSLRWESNGYTF. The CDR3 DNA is TGTGCCAGCTCCCTCCGGTGGGAGTCGAACGGCTACACCTTC. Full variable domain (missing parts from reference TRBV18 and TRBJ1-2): NAGVMQNPRHLVRRRGQEARLRCSPMKGHSHVYWYRQLPEEGLKFMVYLQKENIIDESGMPKERFSAEFPKEGPSILRIQQVVRGDSAAYFCASSLRWESNGYTFGSGTRLTVV.

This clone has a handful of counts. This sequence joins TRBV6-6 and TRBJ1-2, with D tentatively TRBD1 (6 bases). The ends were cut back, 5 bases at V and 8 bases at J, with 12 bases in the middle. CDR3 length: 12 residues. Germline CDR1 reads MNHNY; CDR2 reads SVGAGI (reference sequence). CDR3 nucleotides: TGTGCCAGCAGTGCGGACAGTGTAGGCTACACCTTC. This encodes CASSADSVGYTF.

CDR3 sequence (DNA): TGTGCCAGCAGGGCCGGGACAGGGAATAGTTACGAGCAGTACTTC. It translates to CASRAGTGNSYEQYF. The J gene is TRBJ2-7, the V gene TRBV6-1; 9 bases align to TRBD1. Germline values: CDR1 MNHNS, CDR2 SASEGT. The CDR3 sequence is 15 residues long. V dropped 6 bases and J dropped 4; count of bases not matched to a gene: 10.

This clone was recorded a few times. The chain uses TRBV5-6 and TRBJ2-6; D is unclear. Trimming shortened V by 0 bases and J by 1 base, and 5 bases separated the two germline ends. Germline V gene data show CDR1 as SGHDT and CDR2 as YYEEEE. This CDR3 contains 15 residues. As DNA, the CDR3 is TGTGCCAGCAGCTTGGCCGTATCTGGGGCCAACGTCCTGACTTTC. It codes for CASSLAVSGANVLTF.

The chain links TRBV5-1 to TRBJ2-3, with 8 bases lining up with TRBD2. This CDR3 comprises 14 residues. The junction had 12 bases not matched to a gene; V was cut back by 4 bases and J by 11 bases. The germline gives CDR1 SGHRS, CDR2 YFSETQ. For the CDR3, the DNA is TGCGCCAGCAGCGGCCCAGGGGCGGGAGGAGAGCAGTATTTT. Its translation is CASSGPGAGGEQYF.

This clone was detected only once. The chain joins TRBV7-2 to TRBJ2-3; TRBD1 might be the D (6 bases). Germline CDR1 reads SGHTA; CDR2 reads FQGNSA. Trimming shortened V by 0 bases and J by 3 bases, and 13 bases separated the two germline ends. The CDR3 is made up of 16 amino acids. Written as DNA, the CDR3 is TGTGCCAGCAGCTTAGCCTTCGGGCAGGGGACAGATACGCAGTATTTT. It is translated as CASSLAFGQGTDTQYF.

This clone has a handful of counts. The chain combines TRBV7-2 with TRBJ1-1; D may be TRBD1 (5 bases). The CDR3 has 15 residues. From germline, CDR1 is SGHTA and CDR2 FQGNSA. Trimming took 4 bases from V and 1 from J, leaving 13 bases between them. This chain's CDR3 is CASSWVGARNTEAFF. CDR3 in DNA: TGTGCCAGCAGCTGGGTAGGGGCACGGAACACTGAAGCTTTCTTT.

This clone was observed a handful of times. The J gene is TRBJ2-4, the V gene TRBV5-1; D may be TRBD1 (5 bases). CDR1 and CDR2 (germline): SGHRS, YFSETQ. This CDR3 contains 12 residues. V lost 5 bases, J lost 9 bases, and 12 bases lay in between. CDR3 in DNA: TGCGCCAGCAGGCCCCAGGGTGGCATTCAGTACTTC. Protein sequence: CASRPQGGIQYF. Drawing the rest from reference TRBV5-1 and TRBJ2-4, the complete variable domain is KAGVTQTPRYLIKTRGQQVTLSCSPISGHRSVSWYQQTPGQGLQFLFEYFSETQRNKGNFPGRFSGRQFSNSRSEMNVSTLELGDSALYLCASRPQGGIQYFGAGTRLSVL.

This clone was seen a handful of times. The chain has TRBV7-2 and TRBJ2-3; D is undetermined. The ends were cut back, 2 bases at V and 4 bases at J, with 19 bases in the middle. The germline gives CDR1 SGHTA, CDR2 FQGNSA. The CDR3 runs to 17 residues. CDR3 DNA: TGTGCCAGCAGCTTAATTTTTGGCACAAAAGTTCCAGATACGCAGTATTTT. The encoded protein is CASSLIFGTKVPDTQYF.

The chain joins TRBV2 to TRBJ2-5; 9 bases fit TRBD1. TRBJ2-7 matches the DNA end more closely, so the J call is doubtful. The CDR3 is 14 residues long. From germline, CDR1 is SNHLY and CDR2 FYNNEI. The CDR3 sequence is CASRGQGHSYEQYF. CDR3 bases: TGTGCCAGCAGAGGACAGGGGCACTCCTACGAGCAGTACTTC.

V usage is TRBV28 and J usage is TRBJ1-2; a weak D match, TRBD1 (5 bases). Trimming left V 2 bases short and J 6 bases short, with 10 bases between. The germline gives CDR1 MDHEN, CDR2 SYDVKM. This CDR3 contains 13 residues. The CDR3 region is CASSLDAGNGYTF. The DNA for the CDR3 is TGTGCCAGCAGTTTAGATGCAGGGAATGGCTACACCTTC.

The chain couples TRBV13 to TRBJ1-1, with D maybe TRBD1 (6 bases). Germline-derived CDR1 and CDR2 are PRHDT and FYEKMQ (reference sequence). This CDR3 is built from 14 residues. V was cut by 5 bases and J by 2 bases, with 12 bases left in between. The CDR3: CASSPRQVNTEAFF. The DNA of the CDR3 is TGTGCCAGCAGCCCACGACAGGTTAACACTGAAGCTTTCTTT.

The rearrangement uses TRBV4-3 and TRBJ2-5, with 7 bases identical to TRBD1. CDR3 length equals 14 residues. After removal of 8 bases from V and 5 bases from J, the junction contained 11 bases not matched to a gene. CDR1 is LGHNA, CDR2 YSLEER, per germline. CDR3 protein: CASGDRGRGETQYF. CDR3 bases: TGCGCCAGCGGTGATAGGGGGCGCGGGGAGACCCAGTACTTC.

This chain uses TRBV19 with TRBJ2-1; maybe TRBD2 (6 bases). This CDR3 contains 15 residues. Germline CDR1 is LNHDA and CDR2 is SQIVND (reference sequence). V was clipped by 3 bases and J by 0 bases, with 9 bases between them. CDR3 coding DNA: TGTGCCAGTAGTATCGGGGGATACTCCTACAATGAGCAGTTCTTC. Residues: CASSIGGYSYNEQFF.

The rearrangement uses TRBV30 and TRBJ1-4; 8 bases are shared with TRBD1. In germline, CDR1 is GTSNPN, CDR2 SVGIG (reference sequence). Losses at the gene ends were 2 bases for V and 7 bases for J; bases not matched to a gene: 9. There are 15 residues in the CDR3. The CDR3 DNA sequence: TGTGCCTGGAGTCCAGGGGGCAGGGCCGGTGAAAAACTGTTTTTT. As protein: CAWSPGGRAGEKLFF.

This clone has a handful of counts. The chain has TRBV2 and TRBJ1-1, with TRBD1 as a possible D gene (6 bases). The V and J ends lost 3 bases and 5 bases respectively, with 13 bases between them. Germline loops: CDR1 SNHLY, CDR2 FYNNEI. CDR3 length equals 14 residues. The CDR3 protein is CASSEEGGWTEAFF. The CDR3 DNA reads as TGTGCCAGCAGTGAGGAAGGGGGATGGACTGAAGCTTTCTTT.

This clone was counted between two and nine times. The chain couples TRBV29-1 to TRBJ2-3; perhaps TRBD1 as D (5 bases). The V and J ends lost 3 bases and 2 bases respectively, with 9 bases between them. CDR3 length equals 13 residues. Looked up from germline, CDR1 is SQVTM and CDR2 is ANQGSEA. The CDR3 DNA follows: TGCAGCGTTGACAGGGCCAACACAGATACGCAGTATTTT. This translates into CSVDRANTDTQYF.

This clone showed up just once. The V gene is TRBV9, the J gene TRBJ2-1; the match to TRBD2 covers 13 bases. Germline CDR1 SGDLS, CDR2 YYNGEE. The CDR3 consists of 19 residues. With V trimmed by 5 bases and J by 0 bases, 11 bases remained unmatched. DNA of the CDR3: TGTGCCAGCAGTAAATGGGGGACTAGCGGGGTCTACTCCTACAATGAGCAGTTCTTC. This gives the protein CASSKWGTSGVYSYNEQFF.

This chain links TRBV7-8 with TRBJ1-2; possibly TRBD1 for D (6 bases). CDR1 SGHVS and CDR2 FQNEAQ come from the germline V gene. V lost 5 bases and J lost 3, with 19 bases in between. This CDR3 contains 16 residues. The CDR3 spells CASSPPGVRLDYGYTF. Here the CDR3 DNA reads TGTGCCAGCAGCCCCCCAGGGGTACGATTGGACTATGGCTACACCTTC.

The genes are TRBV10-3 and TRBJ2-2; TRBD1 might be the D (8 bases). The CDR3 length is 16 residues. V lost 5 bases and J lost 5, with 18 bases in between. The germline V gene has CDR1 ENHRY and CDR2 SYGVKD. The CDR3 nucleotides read TGTGCCATCAGTTCACGGACAGGGCGGGGGACCGGGGAGCTGTTTTTT. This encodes CAISSRTGRGTGELFF.

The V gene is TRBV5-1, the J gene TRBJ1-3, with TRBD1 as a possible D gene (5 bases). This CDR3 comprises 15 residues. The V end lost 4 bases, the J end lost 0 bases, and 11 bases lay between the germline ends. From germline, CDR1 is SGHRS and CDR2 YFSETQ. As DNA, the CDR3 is TGCGCCAGCAGCGAAGGGGATAGCTCTGGAAACACCATATATTTT. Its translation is CASSEGDSSGNTIYF.

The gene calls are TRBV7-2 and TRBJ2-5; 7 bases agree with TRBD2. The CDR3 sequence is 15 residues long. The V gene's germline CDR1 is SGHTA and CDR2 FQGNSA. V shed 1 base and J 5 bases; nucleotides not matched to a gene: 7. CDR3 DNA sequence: TGTGCCAGCAGCTTAGTAGGCGGGGAGGGCGAGACCCAGTACTTC. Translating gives CASSLVGGEGETQYF. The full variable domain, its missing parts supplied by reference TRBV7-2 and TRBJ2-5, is GAGVSQSPSNKVTEKGKDVELRCDPISGHTALYWYRQSLGQGLEFLIYFQGNSAPDKSGLPSDRFSAERTGGSVSTLTIQRTQQEDSAVYLCASSLVGGEGETQYFGPGTRLLVL.

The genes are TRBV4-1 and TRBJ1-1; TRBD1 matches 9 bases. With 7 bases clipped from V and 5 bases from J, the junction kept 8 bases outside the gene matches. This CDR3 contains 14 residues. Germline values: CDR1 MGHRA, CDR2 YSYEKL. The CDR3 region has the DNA TGCGCCAGCACCGCACAGGGGGCAGGAACTGAAGCTTTCTTT. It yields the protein CASTAQGAGTEAFF.